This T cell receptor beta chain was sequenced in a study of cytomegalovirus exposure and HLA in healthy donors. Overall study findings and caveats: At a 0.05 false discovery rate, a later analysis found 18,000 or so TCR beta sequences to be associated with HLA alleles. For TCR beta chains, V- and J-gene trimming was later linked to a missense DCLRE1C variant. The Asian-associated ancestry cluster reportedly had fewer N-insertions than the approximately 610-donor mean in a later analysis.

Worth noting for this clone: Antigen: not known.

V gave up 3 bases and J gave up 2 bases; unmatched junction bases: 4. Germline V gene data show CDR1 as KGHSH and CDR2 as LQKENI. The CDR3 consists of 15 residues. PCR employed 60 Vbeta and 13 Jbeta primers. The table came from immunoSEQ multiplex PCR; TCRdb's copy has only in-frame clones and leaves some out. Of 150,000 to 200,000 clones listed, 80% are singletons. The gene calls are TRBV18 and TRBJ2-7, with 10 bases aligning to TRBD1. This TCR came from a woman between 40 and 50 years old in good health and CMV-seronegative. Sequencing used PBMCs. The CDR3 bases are TGTGCCAGCTCACCGGGGACAGGGGATACCTACGAGCAGTACTTC. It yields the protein CASSPGTGDTYEQYF.